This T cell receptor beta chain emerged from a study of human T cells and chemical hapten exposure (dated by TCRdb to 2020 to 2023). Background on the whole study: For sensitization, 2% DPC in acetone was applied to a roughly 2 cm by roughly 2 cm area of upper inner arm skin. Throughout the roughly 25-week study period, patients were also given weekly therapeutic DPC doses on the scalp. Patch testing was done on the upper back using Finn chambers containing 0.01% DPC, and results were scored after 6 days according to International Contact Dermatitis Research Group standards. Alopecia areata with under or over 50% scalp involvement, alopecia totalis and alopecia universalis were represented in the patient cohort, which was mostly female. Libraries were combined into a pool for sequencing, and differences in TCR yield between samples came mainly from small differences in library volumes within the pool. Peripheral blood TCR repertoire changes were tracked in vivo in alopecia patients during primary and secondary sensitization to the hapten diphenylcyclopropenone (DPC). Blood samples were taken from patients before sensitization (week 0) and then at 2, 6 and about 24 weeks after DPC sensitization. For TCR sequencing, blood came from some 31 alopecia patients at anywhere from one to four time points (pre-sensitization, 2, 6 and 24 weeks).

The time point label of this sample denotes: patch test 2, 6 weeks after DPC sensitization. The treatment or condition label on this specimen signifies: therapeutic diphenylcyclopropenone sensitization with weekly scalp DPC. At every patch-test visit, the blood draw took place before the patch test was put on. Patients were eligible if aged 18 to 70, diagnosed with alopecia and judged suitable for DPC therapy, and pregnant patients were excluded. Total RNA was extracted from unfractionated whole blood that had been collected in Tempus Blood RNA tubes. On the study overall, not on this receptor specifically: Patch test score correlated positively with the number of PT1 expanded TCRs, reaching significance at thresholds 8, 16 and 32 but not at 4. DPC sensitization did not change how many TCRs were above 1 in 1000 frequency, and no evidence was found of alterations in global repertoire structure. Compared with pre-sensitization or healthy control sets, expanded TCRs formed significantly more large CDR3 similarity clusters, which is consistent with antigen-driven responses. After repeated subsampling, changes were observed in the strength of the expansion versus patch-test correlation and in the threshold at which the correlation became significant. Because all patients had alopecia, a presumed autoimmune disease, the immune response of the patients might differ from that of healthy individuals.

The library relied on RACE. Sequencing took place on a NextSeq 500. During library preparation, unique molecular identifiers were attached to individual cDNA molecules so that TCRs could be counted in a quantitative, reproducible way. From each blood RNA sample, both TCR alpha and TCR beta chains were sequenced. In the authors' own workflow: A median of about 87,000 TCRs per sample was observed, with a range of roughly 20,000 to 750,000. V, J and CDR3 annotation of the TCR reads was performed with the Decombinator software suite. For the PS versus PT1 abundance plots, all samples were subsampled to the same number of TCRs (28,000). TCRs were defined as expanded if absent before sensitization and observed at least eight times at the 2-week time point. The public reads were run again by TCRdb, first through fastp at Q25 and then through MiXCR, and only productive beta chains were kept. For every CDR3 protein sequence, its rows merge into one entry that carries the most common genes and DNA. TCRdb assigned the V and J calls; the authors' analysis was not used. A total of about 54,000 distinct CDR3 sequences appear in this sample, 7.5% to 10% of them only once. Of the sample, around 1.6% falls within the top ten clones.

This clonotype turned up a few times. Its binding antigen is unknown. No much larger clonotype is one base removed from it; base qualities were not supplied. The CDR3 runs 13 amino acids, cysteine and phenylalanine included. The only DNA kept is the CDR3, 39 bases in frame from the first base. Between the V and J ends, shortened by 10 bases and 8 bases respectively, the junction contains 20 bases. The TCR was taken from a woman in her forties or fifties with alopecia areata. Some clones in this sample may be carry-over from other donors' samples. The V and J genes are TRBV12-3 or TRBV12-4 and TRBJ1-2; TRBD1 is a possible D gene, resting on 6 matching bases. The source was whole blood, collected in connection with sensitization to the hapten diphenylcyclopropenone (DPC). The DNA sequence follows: TGTGCCACCGATCCGACAGGCCCCGGAGGCTACACCTTC. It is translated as CATDPTGPGGYTF.